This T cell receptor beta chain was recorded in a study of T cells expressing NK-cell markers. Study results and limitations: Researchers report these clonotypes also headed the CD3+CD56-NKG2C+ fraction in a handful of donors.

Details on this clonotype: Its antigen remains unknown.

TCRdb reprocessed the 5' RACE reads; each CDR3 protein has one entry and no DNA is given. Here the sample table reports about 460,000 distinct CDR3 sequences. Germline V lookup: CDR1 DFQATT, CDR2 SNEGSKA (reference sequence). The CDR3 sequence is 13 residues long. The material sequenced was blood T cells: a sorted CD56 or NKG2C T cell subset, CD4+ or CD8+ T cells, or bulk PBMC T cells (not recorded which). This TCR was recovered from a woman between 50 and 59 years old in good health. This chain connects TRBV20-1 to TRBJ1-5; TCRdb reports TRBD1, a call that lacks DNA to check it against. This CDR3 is CSATDRTWQAQHF.